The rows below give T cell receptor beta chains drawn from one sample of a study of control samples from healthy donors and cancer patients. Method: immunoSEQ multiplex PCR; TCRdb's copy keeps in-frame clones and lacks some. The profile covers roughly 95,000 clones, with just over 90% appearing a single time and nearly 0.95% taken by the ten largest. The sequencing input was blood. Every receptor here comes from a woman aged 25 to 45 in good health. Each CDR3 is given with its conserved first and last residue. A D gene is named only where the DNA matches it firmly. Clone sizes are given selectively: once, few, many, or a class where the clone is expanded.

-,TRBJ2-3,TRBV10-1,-,CASSETGGDFTDTQYF,TGCGCCAGCAGTGAAACAGGGGGGGATTTCACAGATACGCAGTATTTT
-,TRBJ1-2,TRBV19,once,CASSQNSQGNYGYTF,TGTGCCAGTAGTCAAAACTCTCAGGGGAACTATGGCTACACCTTC
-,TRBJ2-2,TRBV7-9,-,CAGTSPPGTGNTGELFF,TGTGCCGGCACCAGCCCCCCGGGCACGGGGAACACCGGGGAGCTGTTTTTT
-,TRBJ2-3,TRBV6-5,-,CACQAVTSTDTQYF,TGTGCCTGCCAGGCGGTGACTAGCACAGATACGCAGTATTTT
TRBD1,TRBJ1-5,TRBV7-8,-,CASSSLGTGFLFNQPQHF,TGTGCCAGCAGCTCGTTGGGGACAGGGTTTCTGTTCAATCAGCCCCAGCATTTT
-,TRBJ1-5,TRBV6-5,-,CATQTGANNQPQHF,TGTGCCACCCAAACGGGGGCGAACAATCAGCCCCAGCATTTT
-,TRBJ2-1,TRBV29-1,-,CSVLRTVVGNEQFF,TGCAGCGTCCTTCGGACAGTTGTAGGCAATGAGCAGTTCTTC
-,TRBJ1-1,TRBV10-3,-,CAIRLRDTNTEAFF,TGTGCCATCAGACTCCGGGACACGAACACTGAAGCTTTCTTT
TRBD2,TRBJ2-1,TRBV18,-,CASSPRGTSGGGSYNEQFF,TGTGCCAGCTCACCTCGCGGGACTAGCGGGGGGGGGTCCTACAATGAGCAGTTCTTC
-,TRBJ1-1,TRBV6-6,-,CASSYWGENTEAFF,TGTGCCAGCAGTTATTGGGGGGAGAACACTGAAGCTTTCTTT
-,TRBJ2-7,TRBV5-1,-,CASSLEGHHPIYEQYF,TGCGCCAGCAGCTTGGAAGGACATCATCCCATCTACGAGCAGTACTTC
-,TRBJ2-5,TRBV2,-,CASSEGGRRGEETQYF,TGTGCCAGCAGTGAAGGGGGGCGGAGGGGGGAAGAGACCCAGTACTTC
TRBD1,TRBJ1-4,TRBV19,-,CASTPRWRQGSNGAANEKLFF,TGTGCCAGTACCCCCCGTTGGCGACAGGGCTCCAACGGCGCTGCTAATGAAAAACTGTTTTTT
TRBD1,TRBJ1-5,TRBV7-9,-,CASSGPGTGSNQPQHF,TGTGCCAGCAGCGGTCCCGGGACAGGCAGCAATCAGCCCCAGCATTTT
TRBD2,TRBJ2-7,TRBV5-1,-,CASSPGGGITYEQYF,TGCGCCAGCAGCCCCGGGGGGGGAATTACCTACGAGCAGTACTTC
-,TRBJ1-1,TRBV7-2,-,CAIGQWLKRDTEAFF,TGTGCCATTGGGCAGTGGCTTAAAAGGGACACTGAAGCTTTCTTT